This T cell receptor (beta chain) comes out of a study of T cell responses to AZD1222 COVID-19 vaccine. The study, taken as a whole, reports: Clonal diversity was possibly underestimated, and white British individuals and females predominated among donors. Mapped onto spike, vaccine-associated CD4 TCRs spanned it and were dominant at 160-218 and 743-854. Only 5 or 6 AZD1222 recipients were seropositive at baseline. When two AZD1222 doses had been given, Spike-specific TCR breadth and depth rose.

Sequencing used immunoSEQ multiplex PCR; TCRdb keeps in-frame clones, though not all of them. The profile shows some 100,000 clones, 70% to 90% of them singletons. Worth noting for this clone: Its antigen is not known.

J lost 5 bases, V lost 4 bases, and 8 bases had no gene match. The CDR3 covers 15 residues. Per the germline V gene, CDR1 is MRHNA and CDR2 is SNTAGT. The sequence came from an adult in good health. The rearrangement uses TRBV6-4 and TRBJ2-7, with 10 bases matching TRBD1. The starting material was peripheral blood, obtained on day 0 of AZD1222 vaccination. The CDR3 loop reads CASSAVPTGGDEQYF. The CDR3 DNA reads as TGTGCCAGCAGTGCCGTCCCGACAGGGGGCGACGAGCAGTACTTC.